This T cell receptor (beta chain) was sequenced for a study of metastatic and nonmetastatic thyroid tumors. About the study: Comparison of repertoires was carried out across blood and tumor or nodule tissue from malignant and benign thyroid patients.

The germline V gene encodes CDR1 LNHDA and CDR2 SQIVND (reference sequence). CDR3 size: 13 residues. Between the trimmed V and J ends, which lost 5 bases and 4 bases, there was a span of 9 bases. None of the patients had undergone any treatment ahead of thyroid surgery. Findings of the study overall: In blood and tumor, TCR beta diversity was reportedly significantly higher in malignant thyroid tumors than in benign nodules.

From the PCR reads, TCRdb re-called clones with MiXCR. The sample lists some 33,000 clones, under 25% occurring once. This clone showed up just a few times. Its antigen is not known. The V and J genes are TRBV19 and TRBJ2-1; unclear D gene. The sequence was collected from a male donor with papillary thyroid cancer or a benign thyroid nodule (not recorded which). Some clones in this sample may be carry-over from other donors' samples. Sequencing input: tumor tissue. The CDR3 loop reads CASSYGRYNEQFF. In DNA, the CDR3 is TGTGCCAGTAGTTACGGCAGGTACAATGAGCAGTTCTTC.